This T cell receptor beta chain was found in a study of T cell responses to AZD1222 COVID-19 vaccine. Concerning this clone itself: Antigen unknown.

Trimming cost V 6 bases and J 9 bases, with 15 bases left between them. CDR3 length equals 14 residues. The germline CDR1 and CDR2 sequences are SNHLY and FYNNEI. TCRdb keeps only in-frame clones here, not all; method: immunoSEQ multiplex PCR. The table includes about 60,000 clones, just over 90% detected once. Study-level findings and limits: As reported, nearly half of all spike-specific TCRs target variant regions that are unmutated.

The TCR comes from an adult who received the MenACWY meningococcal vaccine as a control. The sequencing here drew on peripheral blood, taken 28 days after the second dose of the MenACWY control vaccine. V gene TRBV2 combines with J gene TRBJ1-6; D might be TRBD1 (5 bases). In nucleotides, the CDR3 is TGTGCCAGCAGCCAGGGAAGATCGGGTTCACCCCTCCACTTT. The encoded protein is CASSQGRSGSPLHF. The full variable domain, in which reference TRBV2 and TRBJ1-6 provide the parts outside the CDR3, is EPEVTQTPSHQVTQMGQEVILRCVPISNHLYFYWYRQILGQKVEFLVSFYNNEISEKSEIFDDQFSVERPDGSNFTLKIRSTKLEDSAMYFCASSQGRSGSPLHFGNGTRLTVT.